This TCR beta chain was sequenced for a study of control samples from healthy donors and cancer patients. The germline V gene encodes CDR1 SGHTA and CDR2 FQGTGA. This CDR3 has 14 amino acids. Unmatched junction bases numbered 3, after V lost 3 bases and J lost 7 bases. The method was immunoSEQ multiplex PCR; TCRdb's version includes in-frame clones alone and lacks a portion of them. The data show tens of thousands of clones, roughly 90% seen once. The chain recombines TRBV7-3 with TRBJ2-2, with 9 bases fitting TRBD2. The TCR sequence derives from a woman between 55 and 75 years old with head and neck cancer. The source material was PBMCs. For the CDR3, the DNA is TGTGCCAGCAGCTTTTCTAGCGGGAACGGGGAGCTGTTTTTT. It yields the protein CASSFSSGNGELFF.